This entry lists 20 T cell receptor beta chains sequenced from one sample in a study of technical replicates of blood from a few donors. Data came from immunoSEQ multiplex PCR; TCRdb stores just in-frame clones and leaves some out. The table records about 83,000 clones, approximately 90% of them present only once. Specimen: T cells isolated from PBMCs. These receptor sequences come from a human donor in good health.

The rearrangement joins TRBV29-1 to TRBJ2-2; a weak D match, TRBD1 (6 bases). CDR1 and CDR2 (germline): SQVTM, ANQGSEA. The CDR3 runs to 11 residues. Trimming pared 7 bases from V and 7 bases from J, leaving 10 bases between. The CDR3 protein is CSGGGNGELFF. In DNA, the CDR3 is TGCAGCGGAGGGGGAAACGGGGAGCTGTTTTTT.

The chain employs TRBV11-2 and TRBJ2-7; D may be TRBD1 (5 bases). Germline V gene sequence: CDR1 SGHAT, CDR2 FQNNGV. The CDR3 has 15 residues. V lost 4 bases, J lost 2 bases, and 15 bases lay in between. CDR3 sequence: CASSSLQDGAYEQYF. As DNA, the CDR3 is TGTGCCAGCAGCTCGCTACAGGATGGGGCCTACGAGCAGTACTTC.

The V and J genes are TRBV6-5 and TRBJ1-5; D is perhaps TRBD1 (6 bases). Germline-derived CDR1 and CDR2 are MNHEY and SVGAGI. Trimming cost V 6 bases and J 0 bases, with 12 bases left between them. The CDR3 is made up of 15 amino acids. CDR3 in amino acids: CASRPGGLSNQPQHF. CDR3 DNA sequence: TGTGCCAGCAGGCCCGGGGGGCTTAGCAATCAGCCCCAGCATTTT.

V gene TRBV7-2 combines with J gene TRBJ2-1; D is perhaps TRBD1 (6 bases). Germline-derived CDR1 and CDR2 are SGHTA and FQGNSA. Trimming removed 5 bases from V and 0 bases from J, with 23 bases in between. CDR3 length: 19 residues. The CDR3 DNA is TGTGCCAGCAGCCCAAACAAGCGCCAGGGGCGCAACTCCTACAATGAGCAGTTCTTC. This encodes CASSPNKRQGRNSYNEQFF.

The V and J genes are TRBV4-1 and TRBJ1-2; D remains unclear. Between the trimmed V and J ends, which lost 0 bases and 8 bases, there was a span of 16 bases. There are 15 residues in the CDR3. Per the germline V gene, CDR1 is MGHRA and CDR2 is YSYEKL. DNA of the CDR3: TGCGCCAGCAGCCAAGATTTTGGCAGGACTTTGGGCTACACCTTC. This sequence encodes CASSQDFGRTLGYTF.

This clone showed up just once. CDR3 DNA: TGTGCCAGCAGTTCCCCGCAGGGGGGACCGAGAGAGACCCAGTACTTC. Residues: CASSSPQGGPRETQYF. The chain joins TRBV6-6 to TRBJ2-5; TRBD1 is a possible D gene (7 bases). Germline loops: CDR1 MNHNY, CDR2 SVGAGI (reference sequence). Between the trimmed V and J ends, which lost 4 bases and 4 bases, there was a span of 19 bases. The CDR3 has 16 amino acids.

V is TRBV5-1 and J is TRBJ1-2, with 7 bases lining up with TRBD1. The CDR3 has 14 residues. The germline CDR1 and CDR2 sequences are SGHRS and YFSETQ. Trimming at V came to 4 bases and at J to 10 bases, leaving 13 bases not matched to a gene. CDR3 residues: CASSLKGTGASYTF. CDR3 coding DNA: TGCGCCAGCAGCCTAAAGGGTACAGGGGCTTCCTACACCTTC.

The chain couples TRBV4-1 to TRBJ2-3; D might be TRBD2 (6 bases). This CDR3 contains 16 residues. Trimming cost V 2 bases and J 6 bases, with 18 bases left between them. Germline CDR1 MGHRA, CDR2 YSYEKL. The DNA for the CDR3 is TGCGCCAGCAGCCAACGGGAGCTCAATGTCCTCGATACGCAGTATTTT. The encoded protein is CASSQRELNVLDTQYF.

The table lists this clone with a count of one. The V and J genes are TRBV2 and TRBJ1-5; 10 positions match TRBD1. V gave up 5 bases and J gave up 7 bases; unmatched junction bases: 5. CDR1 is SNHLY and CDR2 is FYNNEI in the germline V gene. The CDR3 covers 14 residues. The CDR3: CASSLRTGGQPQHF. The CDR3 coding sequence is TGTGCCAGCAGTCTACGGACAGGGGGGCAGCCCCAGCATTTT. Filled out from reference TRBV2 and TRBJ1-5, the complete variable domain reads EPEVTQTPSHQVTQMGQEVILRCVPISNHLYFYWYRQILGQKVEFLVSFYNNEISEKSEIFDDQFSVERPDGSNFTLKIRSTKLEDSAMYFCASSLRTGGQPQHFGDGTRLSIL.

The CDR3 reads CASSSRSRGRTNEQFF. The DNA of the CDR3 is TGTGCCAGCAGTTCGCGGAGCAGGGGGCGCACAAATGAGCAGTTCTTC. V usage is TRBV28 and J usage is TRBJ2-1; 8 bases line up with TRBD1. CDR1 is MDHEN, CDR2 SYDVKM, per germline. V was pared by 4 bases and J by 7 bases, with 12 bases of the junction left unmatched. The length of the CDR3 is 16 residues.

Notes on this clone: One end of the junction is discordant with germline, which a read error may explain. The chain recombines TRBV13 with TRBJ1-1; 8 nucleotides agree with TRBD1. The CDR3 is 15 amino acids. Germline assignment: CDR1 PRHDT and CDR2 FYEKMQ (reference sequence). The CDR3 region has the DNA TGTGCCGGCAGCGGCAGGGGGCGCGGGAACACTGAAGCTTTCTTT. Protein product: CAGSGRGRGNTEAFF.

The chain couples TRBV7-9 to TRBJ1-3; 8 bases are shared with TRBD1. The CDR3 runs 17 residues. Germline trimming cut 3 bases from V and 0 bases from J; bases unmatched to any gene: 7. Germline CDR1 SEHNR, CDR2 FQNEAQ (reference sequence). CDR3 DNA: TGTGCCAGCAGCTTTTCAGGGGGCTACGGCTCTGGAAACACCATATATTTT. It is translated as CASSFSGGYGSGNTIYF.

This clone has a single count. The rearrangement joins TRBV5-6 to TRBJ2-5, with D tentatively TRBD1 (6 bases). This CDR3 contains 14 residues. In germline, CDR1 is SGHDT, CDR2 YYEEEE. The germline V and J ends were trimmed by 3 bases and 4 bases, with 13 bases remaining between them. This CDR3 reads CASSSRTAPETQYF. As DNA, the CDR3 is TGTGCCAGCAGCTCCCGGACAGCCCCAGAGACCCAGTACTTC.

The chain has TRBV7-2 and TRBJ2-7; D unresolved. CDR3 size: 14 residues. CDR1 is SGHTA and CDR2 is FQGNSA in the germline V gene. V was shortened by 2 bases and J by 4 bases, with 12 bases between the two germline ends. CDR3: CASSLPETFYEQYF. CDR3 in DNA: TGTGCCAGCAGCTTACCAGAGACTTTTTACGAGCAGTACTTC.

The genes are TRBV30 and TRBJ2-7, with 8 positions matching TRBD1. Germline V gene lookup returns CDR1 GTSNPN and CDR2 SVGIG (reference sequence). This CDR3 is built from 18 residues. The ends lost 0 bases at V and 3 bases at J; junction bases unmatched: 16. The CDR3 is CAWSVPRSLRGPFYEQYF. CDR3 DNA sequence: TGTGCCTGGAGTGTACCAAGGAGCCTCAGGGGGCCTTTCTACGAGCAGTACTTC.

The chain links TRBV30 to TRBJ1-2; the D gene is possibly TRBD1 (5 bases). Per the germline V gene, CDR1 is GTSNPN and CDR2 is SVGIG (reference sequence). V lost 2 bases to trimming and J lost 8 bases, with 18 bases between them. CDR3 length: 14 residues. In DNA, the CDR3 is TGTGCCTGGAGTTCCCAAATACTCAGGGAAGGCTACACCTTC. Residues: CAWSSQILREGYTF.

The J gene is TRBJ1-2, the V gene TRBV11-3; TRBD1 might be the D (6 bases). This CDR3 region has 18 residues. Trimming stripped 4 bases from V and 3 bases from J, with 24 bases between. Germline V gene lookup returns CDR1 SGHNT and CDR2 YENEEA. CDR3 coding DNA: TGTGCCAGCAGCTACGCATCGAGTTCAGGGGCGACCTACTATGGCTACACCTTC. Translated: CASSYASSSGATYYGYTF.

The chain has TRBV27 and TRBJ2-3; D possibly corresponds to TRBD1 (5 bases). Looked up from germline, CDR1 is MNHEY and CDR2 is SMNVEV (reference sequence). The V end was cut by 2 bases, the J end by 2 bases, with 11 bases between. CDR3 size: 15 residues. CDR3 sequence (DNA): TGTGCCAGCAGTTTAGCACAGGCGTCCACAGATACGCAGTATTTT. This translates into CASSLAQASTDTQYF.

The chain has TRBV29-1 and TRBJ2-6, with TRBD2 as a possible D gene (5 bases). The CDR3 runs 14 residues. V shed 3 bases and J shed 3 bases, with 9 bases lying between them. The germline gives CDR1 SQVTM, CDR2 ANQGSEA. The CDR3 region is CSVDSGSGANVLTF. In DNA, the CDR3 is TGCAGCGTTGATTCTGGGAGTGGGGCCAACGTCCTGACTTTC.

This chain links TRBV28 with TRBJ2-1; the match to TRBD2 covers 9 bases. The CDR3 sequence is 15 residues long. V trimming: 8 bases; J trimming: 3 bases; junction bases outside the gene matches: 8. Germline V gene sequence: CDR1 MDHEN, CDR2 SYDVKM. CDR3 DNA: TGTGCCAGCGGGCCACTAGCGGGCATCTACAATGAGCAGTTCTTC. This gives the protein CASGPLAGIYNEQFF.